The TCR beta chain under discussion was sequenced for a study of T cell repertoires in cytomegalovirus infection. TCRdb independently ran MiXCR on the reads; one entry per CDR3 protein. Here the sample spans about 300,000 distinct CDR3 sequences, approximately 10% being singletons. This clonotype was counted many times. Its antigen remains unknown. V trimming: 0 bases; J trimming: 4 bases; junction bases outside the gene matches: 6. CDR3 size: 15 residues. Germline CDR1 and CDR2: SGHDT and YYEEEE. Notes on the study in general: Clonotypes of TCR beta that were HLA-C-restricted and CMV-specific dominated the ex vivo response.

This chain uses TRBV5-6 with TRBJ1-2; TRBD1 matches 7 bases. The sequence was obtained from a human donor in good health (CMV status not recorded). Some clones in this sample may be carry-over from other donors' samples. Sequencing input: PBMCs. The CDR3 DNA sequence: TGTGCCAGCAGCTTGGCGGAAGGGGGCGTCTATGGCTACACCTTC. Protein sequence: CASSLAEGGVYGYTF.